A single sample gave rise to the 30 T cell receptor beta chains below, sequenced in a study of regulatory and conventional T cells in RAG deficiency. Clones were read by immunoSEQ multiplex PCR, and TCRdb kept only the in-frame ones, dropping some. The data show some 21,000 clones, approximately 93% seen once. Blood CD4+ CD25-low CD127-high conventional T cells supplied the genomic DNA template. The data were also submitted as part of a second study, on regulatory T cells. From that report: The PCR used 52 TRBV and 13 TRBJ primers.

Sequenced sample: CD4+ T cells sorted from blood. These receptors all come from a human donor in good health.

The chain joins TRBV6-5 to TRBJ2-1; 7 nucleotides match TRBD1. Germline V gene sequence: CDR1 MNHEY, CDR2 SVGAGI. V lost 6 bases, J lost 7 bases, and 12 bases stayed unmatched. The CDR3 is made up of 15 amino acids. This chain's CDR3 is CASSRKPGQRNEQFF. For the CDR3, the DNA is TGTGCCAGCAGCCGTAAGCCGGGACAGCGGAATGAGCAGTTCTTC.

The rearrangement links TRBV5-4 to TRBJ2-5, with 11 bases identical to TRBD1. There are 16 residues in the CDR3. From germline, CDR1 is SGHNT and CDR2 YYREEE (reference sequence). V gave up 3 bases and J gave up 5 bases; unmatched junction bases: 9. The CDR3 spells CASSSKDRGHRETQYF. The CDR3 nucleotides read TGTGCCAGCAGCTCAAAGGACAGGGGGCATCGGGAGACCCAGTACTTC.

The chain has TRBV29-1 and TRBJ2-6; D is perhaps TRBD1 (5 bases). The CDR3 length is 14 residues. V lost 4 bases to trimming and J lost 0 bases, with 7 bases between them. The germline CDR1 and CDR2 sequences are SQVTM and ANQGSEA. The CDR3 DNA reads as TGCAGCGTTGGGACAACCTCTGGGGCCAACGTCCTGACTTTC. Encoded protein: CSVGTTSGANVLTF.

V is TRBV4-1 and J is TRBJ1-4; 9 bases are a match to TRBD1. Germline CDR1 reads MGHRA; CDR2 reads YSYEKL. The CDR3 extends over 18 amino acids. After removal of 4 bases from V and 5 bases from J, the junction contained 14 bases not matched to a gene. The DNA of the CDR3 is TGCGCCAGCAGCCTAATTTTTCCAGGGACAGGGTTGAATGAAAAACTGTTTTTT. Translated, it gives CASSLIFPGTGLNEKLFF.

The chain uses TRBV19 and TRBJ2-3, with TRBD1 matching 7 bases. The CDR3 sequence is 12 residues long. Germline assignment: CDR1 LNHDA and CDR2 SQIVND (reference sequence). With 2 bases clipped from V and 8 bases from J, the junction kept 1 base outside the gene matches. The DNA of the CDR3 is TGTGCCAGTAGTATAAAGGGGGCTACGCAGTATTTT. This codes for CASSIKGATQYF.

The CDR3 reads CASSQTGGNTEAFF. The CDR3 DNA reads as TGTGCCAGCAGCCAAACCGGGGGGAACACTGAAGCTTTCTTT. The rearrangement uses TRBV5-4 and TRBJ1-1, with D possibly being TRBD1 (5 bases). Per germline, CDR1 SGHNT and CDR2 YYREEE (reference sequence). The CDR3 spans 14 residues. Trimming took off 4 bases at V and 1 base at J, with 11 bases between the two ends.

The chain combines TRBV28 with TRBJ1-2, with 9 bases identical to TRBD1. The CDR3 is 16 residues long. Germline V gene lookup returns CDR1 MDHEN and CDR2 SYDVKM. V lost 5 bases to trimming and J lost 4 bases; unmatched junction nucleotides: 11. The CDR3 DNA reads as TGTGCCAGCAGTAGCCAAGGGACAGGGCACCCCTATGGCTACACCTTC. Translating gives CASSSQGTGHPYGYTF.

The chain joins TRBV7-4 to TRBJ1-5, with TRBD1 matching over 7 bases. Trimming cost V 4 bases and J 0 bases; bases outside gene matches: 6. Germline V gene data show CDR1 as SGHVT and CDR2 as SQSDAQ. This CDR3 has 16 amino acids. CDR3 region: CASSSRTGNSNQPQHF. The DNA for the CDR3 is TGTGCCAGCAGCTCCCGGACAGGAAATAGCAATCAGCCCCAGCATTTT.

The genes are TRBV30 and TRBJ1-2; D may be TRBD1 (6 bases). Per germline, CDR1 GTSNPN and CDR2 SVGIG (reference sequence). With 0 bases removed from V and 2 bases from J, the gap between germline ends came to 19 bases. The CDR3 is made up of 17 amino acids. The CDR3 DNA reads as TGTGCCTGGAGTGTACGGGGGGGGCAGGCAATAAACTATGGCTACACCTTC. Translated: CAWSVRGGQAINYGYTF.

This CDR3 is CASKRDSYEQYF. The CDR3 DNA reads TGTGCCAGCAAAAGGGACTCCTACGAGCAGTACTTC. The chain couples TRBV2 to TRBJ2-7; the D is unclear. Trimming removed 7 bases at V and 0 bases at J, with 7 bases between. CDR1 SNHLY and CDR2 FYNNEI come from the germline V gene. The CDR3 contains 12 residues.

This chain links TRBV5-1 with TRBJ2-1; 7 positions match TRBD2. This CDR3 is 15 amino acids long. Per germline, CDR1 SGHRS and CDR2 YFSETQ. Trimming cost V 8 bases and J 2 bases; bases outside gene matches: 10. DNA for the CDR3: TGCGCCAGTACCCCCATGAGCGGGGCCTACAATGAGCAGTTCTTC. Its protein product is CASTPMSGAYNEQFF.

J is TRBJ2-1 and V is TRBV5-1, with D perhaps assigned TRBD1 or TRBD2 (6 bases each). Trimming removed 4 bases at V and 9 bases at J, with 20 bases between. The CDR3 has 15 residues. Germline assignment: CDR1 SGHRS and CDR2 YFSETQ. As DNA, the CDR3 is TGCGCCAGCAGCCCCAGAGGGGGGCGTTATGGTGAGCAGTTCTTC. Encoded protein: CASSPRGGRYGEQFF.

The chain couples TRBV6-1 to TRBJ2-7; 7 bases agree with TRBD2. J was trimmed by 7 bases and V by 6 bases; bases with no gene match: 3. CDR3 length: 11 amino acids. Per germline, CDR1 MNHNS and CDR2 SASEGT. The CDR3 region has the DNA TGTGCCAGCAGAGACGGGGGGGAGCAGTACTTC. Encoded protein: CASRDGGEQYF.

The chain combines TRBV4-1 with TRBJ2-2, with 8 bases lining up with TRBD1. Germline loops: CDR1 MGHRA, CDR2 YSYEKL. This CDR3 contains 15 residues. V trimming: 10 bases; J trimming: 1 base; junction bases outside the gene matches: 8. CDR3 bases: TGCGCCACAAAACCGGGACAGGAGAACACCGGGGAGCTGTTTTTT. This sequence encodes CATKPGQENTGELFF.

V usage is TRBV10-3 and J usage is TRBJ2-5; possible D gene TRBD2, 5 bases. Germline CDR1 reads ENHRY; CDR2 reads SYGVKD. V dropped 0 bases and J dropped 0 bases, with 8 bases sitting between them. The CDR3 contains 15 residues. Written as DNA, the CDR3 is TGTGCCATCAGTGAGTCTAGAGCGGACCAAGAGACCCAGTACTTC. The encoded protein is CAISESRADQETQYF.

The chain combines TRBV10-1 with TRBJ2-3, with 14 positions matching TRBD2. Germline lookup yields CDR1 WNHNN and CDR2 SYGVQD (reference sequence). Trimming removed 5 bases from V and 3 bases from J; junction bases left unmatched: 4. The CDR3 runs 16 residues. CDR3 sequence: CASSSRTSGGTDTQYF. The DNA for the CDR3 is TGCGCCAGCAGTTCTCGGACTAGCGGGGGGACAGATACGCAGTATTTT.

The CDR3 sequence: CASSLGQMNTEAFF. Here the CDR3 DNA reads TGCGCCAGCAGCTTGGGACAGATGAACACTGAAGCTTTCTTT. This chain connects TRBV5-1 to TRBJ1-1, with D tentatively TRBD1 (5 bases). The CDR3 runs 14 residues. Trimming cost V 0 bases and J 0 bases, with 6 bases left between them. Germline CDR1 and CDR2: SGHRS and YFSETQ.

The chain links TRBV10-2 to TRBJ2-2; D is unresolved. The CDR3 covers 15 residues. V lost 1 base and J lost 2, with 8 bases in between. The germline CDR1 and CDR2 sequences are WSHSY and SAAADI. The CDR3 here is CASSEWQINTGELFF. The CDR3 DNA follows: TGCGCCAGCAGTGAGTGGCAGATTAACACCGGGGAGCTGTTTTTT.

Details on this clone: The sample carries other DNA sequences with the same CDR3. This chain joins TRBV5-4 and TRBJ1-3, with D possibly matching TRBD1 (6 bases). Trimming stripped 0 bases from V and 4 bases from J, with 17 bases between. The CDR3 is made up of 17 amino acids. Germline CDR1 is SGHNT and CDR2 is YYREEE (reference sequence). The DNA for the CDR3 is TGTGCCAGCAGCTTGGCGATAACGGGGGCCGGCGGAAACACCATATATTTT. Amino acids: CASSLAITGAGGNTIYF.

The rearrangement uses TRBV5-6 and TRBJ1-2, with a tentative D call TRBD1 (5 bases). The germline V gene has CDR1 SGHDT and CDR2 YYEEEE. The CDR3 has 14 amino acids. Trimming removed 2 bases from V and 6 bases from J, with 14 bases in between. In DNA, the CDR3 is TGTGCCAGCAGCTTCCTGAGTAGGGGAAATGGCTACACCTTC. This codes for CASSFLSRGNGYTF.

This chain uses TRBV5-6 with TRBJ1-1; D not resolved. Between the trimmed V and J ends, which lost 0 bases and 8 bases, there was a span of 8 bases. The CDR3 is made up of 12 amino acids. Germline CDR1 and CDR2: SGHDT and YYEEEE. The CDR3 region has the DNA TGTGCCAGCAGCTTGGCGAGCCTAGAAGCTTTCTTT. Translation: CASSLASLEAFF.

J is TRBJ1-2 and V is TRBV2; TRBD1 might be the D (6 bases). Germline V gene sequence: CDR1 SNHLY, CDR2 FYNNEI. With 6 bases removed from V and 4 bases from J, the gap between germline ends came to 21 bases. The CDR3 extends over 16 amino acids. This CDR3 reads CASRNPLRQVGYGYTF. The CDR3 nucleotides read TGTGCCAGCAGGAACCCCCTCCGACAGGTGGGCTATGGCTACACCTTC.

V is TRBV28 and J is TRBJ2-3; either TRBD1 or TRBD2 may fit D (5 bases each). The CDR3 covers 15 residues. V was pared by 2 bases and J by 0 bases, with 9 bases between. CDR1 is MDHEN and CDR2 is SYDVKM in the germline V gene. The CDR3: CASSLPGRSTDTQYF. DNA for the CDR3: TGTGCCAGCAGTTTACCGGGGCGCAGCACAGATACGCAGTATTTT. Complete variable domain (other parts from reference TRBV28 and TRBJ2-3): DVKVTQSSRYLVKRTGEKVFLECVQDMDHENMFWYRQDPGLGLRLIYFSYDVKMKEKGDIPEGYSVSREKKERFSLILESASTNQTSMYLCASSLPGRSTDTQYFGPGTRLTVL.

The V gene is TRBV18, the J gene TRBJ1-1; D not certain. The germline V gene has CDR1 KGHSH and CDR2 LQKENI. The CDR3 has 15 amino acids. V lost 0 bases, J lost 3 bases, and 11 bases lay in between. The CDR3 DNA sequence: TGTGCCAGCTCACCACCGAAAACAAGATACACTGAAGCTTTCTTT. It yields the protein CASSPPKTRYTEAFF.

This chain uses TRBV6-5 with TRBJ2-7, with 9 bases that match TRBD2. The CDR3 is made up of 13 amino acids. Germline CDR1 MNHEY, CDR2 SVGAGI. V was pared by 6 bases and J by 6 bases, with 6 bases of the junction left unmatched. CDR3 region: CASSAGGGSEQYF. The DNA of the CDR3 is TGTGCCAGCAGCGCGGGGGGGGGCTCCGAGCAGTACTTC.

The V call is TRBV5-1, the J call TRBJ1-1; maybe TRBD1 (5 bases). The CDR3 runs to 15 residues. The V end was cut by 1 base, the J end by 1 base, with 11 bases between. Germline CDR1 reads SGHRS; CDR2 reads YFSETQ. The CDR3 loop is CASSLFGRGNTEAFF. The CDR3 DNA reads TGCGCCAGCAGCTTGTTCGGGAGGGGGAACACTGAAGCTTTCTTT.

This clone was recorded a few times. J is TRBJ1-2 and V is TRBV5-1; unclear D gene. Germline assignment: CDR1 SGHRS and CDR2 YFSETQ. V gave up 4 bases and J gave up 4 bases, with 14 bases separating them. The CDR3 is 14 amino acids. CDR3 DNA: TGCGCCAGCAGCCCCGGTGAACAAATCTATGGCTACACCTTC. Translated, it gives CASSPGEQIYGYTF.

The chain has TRBV10-1 and TRBJ2-4, with D possibly being TRBD2 (5 bases). Trimming pared 0 bases from V and 1 base from J, leaving 7 bases between. Germline CDR1 reads WNHNN; CDR2 reads SYGVQD (reference sequence). This CDR3 is 15 amino acids long. CDR3 nucleotide sequence: TGCGCCAGCAGTGAGTCTACGGGGGCCAAAAACATTCAGTACTTC. Translation: CASSESTGAKNIQYF.

V and J are TRBV5-6 and TRBJ1-2; 8 nucleotides line up with TRBD1. CDR1 and CDR2 from the germline V gene are SGHDT and YYEEEE. V gave up 5 bases and J gave up 4 bases; unmatched junction bases: 4. The CDR3 spans 13 residues. DNA for the CDR3: TGTGCCAGCAGGAAGACAGGGGCCTATGGCTACACCTTC. Its protein is CASRKTGAYGYTF.

The V call is TRBV5-1, the J call TRBJ1-6; D is ambiguous. Looked up from germline, CDR1 is SGHRS and CDR2 is YFSETQ. V gave up 0 bases and J gave up 5 bases, with 12 bases separating them. This CDR3 comprises 16 residues. The CDR3 DNA reads as TGCGCCAGCAGCTTGGATTTGGCTGAGAATAATTCACCCCTCCACTTT. Residues: CASSLDLAENNSPLHF.